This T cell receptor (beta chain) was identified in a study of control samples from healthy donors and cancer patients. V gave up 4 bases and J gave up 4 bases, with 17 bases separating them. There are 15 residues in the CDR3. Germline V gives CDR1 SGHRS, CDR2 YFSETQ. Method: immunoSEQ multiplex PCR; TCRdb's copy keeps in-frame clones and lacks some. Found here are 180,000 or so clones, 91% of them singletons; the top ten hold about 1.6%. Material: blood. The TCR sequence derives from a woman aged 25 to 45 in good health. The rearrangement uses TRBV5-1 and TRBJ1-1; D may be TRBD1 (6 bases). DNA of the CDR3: TGCGCCAGCAGCAACCGGGGGGCGCAGAGCACTGAAGCTTTCTTT. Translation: CASSNRGAQSTEAFF.